This T cell receptor beta chain was identified in a study of CD8 T cells in ankylosing spondylitis. As the method for making TCR beta libraries, quantitative 5'-RACE with molecular barcodes was used. TCRdb processed the 5' RACE reads anew with MiXCR; each CDR3 protein has one entry. Of 450,000 to 550,000 distinct CDR3 sequences in the sample, less than 6% are singletons; the top ten hold approximately 3.5%. This CDR3 comprises 13 residues. Germline lookup yields CDR1 SGHDN and CDR2 FVKESK. Trimming at V came to 5 bases and at J to 9 bases, leaving 9 bases not matched to a gene. Study conclusions and caveats: Existing reports had already noted some motif variants in reactive arthritis synovial fluid and blood. Seemingly characteristic of ankylosing spondylitis blood was a TCR beta motif consisting of several highly homologous variants.

Remarks on this clonotype: Its target is unknown.

This sequence was found in a male donor with ankylosing spondylitis. V gene TRBV14 combines with J gene TRBJ2-5; TRBD1 matches at 7 bases. Sequencing input: blood, either unsorted or a sorted T cell fraction (not recorded which). The CDR3 region is CASSGDLQGAQYF. In nucleotides, the CDR3 is TGTGCCAGCAGCGGGGACCTCCAGGGGGCCCAGTACTTC.